A single sample gave rise to the 15 T cell receptor beta chains below, sequenced in a study of blood T cell repertoires in COVID-19. The table came from immunoSEQ multiplex PCR; TCRdb's copy has only in-frame clones and leaves some out. Of around 200,000 clones in the sample, about 83% were seen once. What was sequenced was peripheral blood. The receptors shown here come from a woman aged 45 to 65 with acute or convalescent COVID-19.

The rearrangement uses TRBV3-1 (or the pseudogene TRBV3-2) and TRBJ2-7, with D tentatively TRBD1 (5 bases). The CDR3 has 12 residues. Per the germline V gene, CDR1 is LGHDT and CDR2 is YNNKEL (reference sequence). Trimming left V 2 bases short and J 5 bases short, with 7 bases between. The CDR3 loop reads CASSQQGNEQYF. CDR3 DNA: TGTGCCAGCAGCCAACAGGGAAACGAGCAGTACTTC.

In regard to this clone: This sample also contains other DNA sequences that code for the same CDR3. This sequence joins TRBV28 and TRBJ2-7; D is perhaps TRBD2 (6 bases). Per the germline V gene, CDR1 is MDHEN and CDR2 is SYDVKM. There are 12 residues in the CDR3. Trimming stripped 6 bases from V and 1 base from J, with 7 bases between. The CDR3: CASSRGSYEQYF. Written as DNA, the CDR3 is TGTGCCAGCAGCCGGGGGTCCTACGAGCAGTACTTC. Complete variable domain (other parts from reference TRBV28 and TRBJ2-7): DVKVTQSSRYLVKRTGEKVFLECVQDMDHENMFWYRQDPGLGLRLIYFSYDVKMKEKGDIPEGYSVSREKKERFSLILESASTNQTSMYLCASSRGSYEQYFGPGTRLTVT.

V usage is TRBV28 and J usage is TRBJ2-7; 7 bases are shared with TRBD1. Germline V CDR1 and CDR2: MDHEN, SYDVKM. The J segment lost 2 bases and the V segment lost 6 bases, leaving 4 bases of the junction unmatched. This CDR3 comprises 13 residues. The CDR3 DNA follows: TGTGCCAGCAGGATGACAGGGCCCTACGAGCAGTACTTC. Its translation is CASRMTGPYEQYF.

This rearrangement joins TRBV9 to TRBJ2-2, with 12 bases lining up with TRBD2. The V gene end was trimmed by 2 bases and the J gene end by 0 bases; junction bases not matched to a gene: 5. The CDR3 is 18 amino acids. Looked up from germline, CDR1 is SGDLS and CDR2 is YYNGEE. The DNA for the CDR3 is TGTGCCAGCAGCGTGAGGACTAGCGGGGCGACGAACACCGGGGAGCTGTTTTTT. Amino acids: CASSVRTSGATNTGELFF. Full variable domain (outside the CDR3, taken from reference TRBV9 and TRBJ2-2): DSGVTQTPKHLITATGQRVTLRCSPRSGDLSVYWYQQSLDQGLQFLIQYYNGEERAKGNILERFSAQQFPDLHSELNLSSLELGDSALYFCASSVRTSGATNTGELFFGEGSRLTVL.

V usage is TRBV30 and J usage is TRBJ1-1; D not certain. CDR3 length: 14 amino acids. V was clipped by 0 bases and J by 0 bases, with 8 bases between them. The germline gives CDR1 GTSNPN, CDR2 SVGIG (reference sequence). In DNA form, the CDR3 reads TGTGCCTGGAGTGTACCAGGAATGAACACTGAAGCTTTCTTT. The encoded protein is CAWSVPGMNTEAFF. Combining the CDR3 with reference TRBV30 and TRBJ1-1 gives the whole variable domain SQTIHQWPATLVQPVGSPLSLECTVEGTSNPNLYWYRQAAGRGLQLLFYSVGIGQISSEVPQNLSASRPQDRQFILSSKKLLLSDSGFYLCAWSVPGMNTEAFFGQGTRLTVV.

V and J are TRBV3-1 (or the pseudogene TRBV3-2) and TRBJ2-2; weak D call: TRBD1 (5 bases). Trimming left V 8 bases short and J 6 bases short, with 7 bases between. Looked up from germline, CDR1 is LGHDT and CDR2 is YNNKEL (reference sequence). The CDR3 has 11 residues. CDR3 in DNA: TGTGCCAGCGCAGGGTCCGGGGAGCTGTTTTTT. The encoded protein is CASAGSGELFF.

The chain joins TRBV18 to TRBJ2-1; TRBD1 aligns across 7 bases. This CDR3 has 14 residues. Germline V gives CDR1 KGHSH, CDR2 LQKENI. Unmatched junction bases numbered 10, after V lost 6 bases and J lost 8 bases. CDR3 sequence: CASSPNRGTDEQFF. DNA of the CDR3: TGTGCCAGCTCTCCTAACAGGGGCACCGATGAGCAGTTCTTC.

This CDR3 reads CASSADRLQNTGELFF. CDR3 bases: TGTGCCAGCAGTGCGGACAGGCTCCAGAACACCGGGGAGCTGTTTTTT. The rearrangement links TRBV2 to TRBJ2-2, with 7 bases matching TRBD1. CDR3 length equals 16 residues. CDR1 SNHLY and CDR2 FYNNEI come from the germline V gene. V gave up 4 bases and J gave up 1 base; unmatched junction bases: 6.

The chain joins TRBV10-1 to TRBJ2-3; the D is unclear. Germline-derived CDR1 and CDR2 are WNHNN and SYGVQD (reference sequence). Trimming pared 4 bases from V and 6 bases from J, leaving 11 bases between. The CDR3 runs to 13 residues. The CDR3 DNA reads TGCGCCAGCAGTGGTTTAGCTGGCGATACGCAGTATTTT. Translating gives CASSGLAGDTQYF.

This sequence joins TRBV29-1 and TRBJ2-1, with 9 nucleotides matching TRBD2. The CDR3 has 15 residues. CDR1 SQVTM and CDR2 ANQGSEA come from the germline V gene. V was clipped by 8 bases and J by 10 bases; unmatched bases: 18. CDR3 DNA sequence: TGCAGCATGCGGCAAGTTGCGGGAGGGCCGGGGGAGCAGTTCTTC. It encodes CSMRQVAGGPGEQFF.

V and J are TRBV7-3 and TRBJ1-2; 8 nucleotides agree with TRBD1. V lost 5 bases to trimming and J lost 8 bases; unmatched junction nucleotides: 13. Looked up from germline, CDR1 is SGHTA and CDR2 is FQGTGA. The CDR3 totals 15 residues. This CDR3 reads CASSPKGQGASGYTF. The CDR3 DNA sequence: TGTGCCAGCAGCCCGAAAGGGCAGGGGGCGAGCGGCTACACCTTC. Variable domain in full (rest from reference TRBV7-3 and TRBJ1-2): GAGVSQTPSNKVTEKGKYVELRCDPISGHTALYWYRQSLGQGPEFLIYFQGTGAADDSGLPNDRFFAVRPEGSVSTLKIQRTERGDSAVYLCASSPKGQGASGYTFGSGTRLTVV.

This clone was observed a handful of times. The CDR3 DNA follows: TGTGCCAGCAGCGTAGGAGGACTAGCAGAAGAGACCCAGTACTTC. Translating it yields CASSVGGLAEETQYF. The chain carries TRBV9 and TRBJ2-5, with 8 bases aligning to TRBD2. This CDR3 spans 15 amino acids. Germline lookup yields CDR1 SGDLS and CDR2 YYNGEE. J was trimmed by 3 bases and V by 0 bases; bases with no gene match: 4.

The genes are TRBV6-5 and TRBJ2-1; D possibly corresponds to TRBD1 (6 bases). This CDR3 is built from 14 residues. The germline CDR1 and CDR2 sequences are MNHEY and SVGAGI. Trimming left V 7 bases short and J 14 bases short, with 24 bases between. CDR3 nucleotides: TGTGCCAGCATCAAAAAAGGACAGCGTAGCAAGGAGTTCTTC. Translated, it gives CASIKKGQRSKEFF.

The rearrangement links TRBV3-1 (or the pseudogene TRBV3-2) to TRBJ2-3, with TRBD2 as a possible D gene (6 bases). The CDR3 covers 17 residues. The V gene lost 4 bases and the J gene lost 3 bases, with 20 bases spanning the gap. Germline CDR1 LGHDT, CDR2 YNNKEL (reference sequence). The CDR3 nucleotides are TGTGCCAGCAGCCGAATCTTGCCAGGGCGGGGTACAGATACGCAGTATTTT. It encodes CASSRILPGRGTDTQYF.

CDR3 in amino acids: CASSENRDSQETQYF. In nucleotides, the CDR3 is TGTGCCAGCAGTGAAAACCGGGACTCTCAAGAGACCCAGTACTTC. V gene TRBV2 combines with J gene TRBJ2-5; D is perhaps TRBD2 (6 bases). The germline gives CDR1 SNHLY, CDR2 FYNNEI. Trimming removed 2 bases from V and 2 bases from J, with 12 bases in between. The CDR3 runs 15 residues.